This entry features one TCR beta chain sequence. The data belong to a study of T-cell reconstitution after alpha-beta-depleted transplantation in children. This CDR3 contains 16 residues. Construction of the TCRbeta library involved unique molecular identifiers. TCRdb redid the calling of the PCR reads with MiXCR, one entry per CDR3 protein. The sample shows about 610,000 distinct CDR3 sequences, roughly a tenth of them seen only once. The chain couples TRBV12-1 to TRBJ2-1; whether TRBD1, the table's D call, matches the DNA was not checked. TRBV12-1 is assigned pseudogene status. Source: PBMCs from the stem cell graft donor, taken from the stem cell graft. The sequence derives from a human donor who donated a stem cell graft to a child with acute myeloid leukemia. The CDR3 protein is CARSPPGRGSRNEQFF. As DNA, the CDR3 is TGTGCCAGGAGCCCCCCGGGACGGGGATCGAGGAATGAGCAGTTCTTC.